This record looks at one T cell receptor (beta chain) sequence and its context. There is no known antigen for this receptor. Base qualities are not provided; no much larger clone lies one nucleotide away. Systemically healthy Caucasian individuals from Russia, approximately 39 in total and aged roughly 6 to 95 years, were included as donors. Each donor gave ten milliliters of peripheral blood, collected into EDTA-treated Vacutainer tubes. Ficoll-Paque density-gradient centrifugation was used to isolate PBMCs, with at least 6.5 million per sample. Total RNA, at least 6 micrograms per sample, was extracted from PBMCs with Trizol reagent. The percentages of naive CD45RAhigh/CD27high T cells were determined by flow cytometry on a PBMC aliquot from every donor. This entry belongs to a study of blood T cells in healthy people across ages (dated by TCRdb to 2015 to 2017). For the study in its entirety: Template switching captured roughly one uniquely barcoded TCR beta cDNA molecule per two T cells in model experiments. Donors of different ages were randomly distributed across sequencing lanes to avoid experimental bias. The study analyzed two additional independent replicas of 1 million unique cDNA reads from the same blood draw for two donors, one aged 18 to 30 and one aged 80 or older. The donors were split into four age groups: young (average approximately 16 years), middle-aged (roughly 40), aged (about 56) and long-lived (roughly 88). Age-related changes in TCR beta repertoire diversity were measured in the study by deep sequencing normalized with unique cDNA molecular identifiers.

V gives up 2 bases and J gives up 1 base, and the segment between their germline ends measures 10 bases. The cysteine opens and the phenylalanine closes a CDR3 of 15 amino acids. Only the CDR3 part of the read is kept: 45 bases, read in frame from the first base. The germline V gene (reference sequence) sets CDR1 to LNHNV and CDR2 to YYDKDF. Libraries were made using 5' RACE. A second about 7 to 11 cycle PCR used a sample-barcoded 5' primer and a J-beta primer mix. A unique molecular identifier was introduced onto each TCR beta cDNA molecule by a template-switch 5' adaptor carrying 12 random nucleotides. At least 3 million CDR3-containing paired-end reads were obtained from each sample. The Mint cDNA synthesis kit, primed by a TRBC-specific oligonucleotide, was used to synthesize first-strand cDNA from all RNA. After uracil-DNA glycosylase treatment, a first 18-cycle PCR used universal primers M1SS and BC2_uni_R on all cDNA. From the authors' description of their analysis: Normalization of each sample was performed by random selection of 1 million high-quality reads, each carrying a distinct molecular identifier. Instead of being binned into consensus sequences, reads that shared molecular identifiers were thrown out. CDR3 identification, clonotype clustering and error correction used MiTCR with a Q25 quality threshold and the strictest error-elimination algorithm. A nonparametric unseen species model with Euler transformation was used to estimate lower-bound total TCR beta diversity. TCRdb's own reprocessing of the public reads used fastp at Q25 and MiXCR and kept productive beta chains. Rows are unified per CDR3 protein, each entry keeping the most common DNA and genes. The V and J calls and clone size come from TCRdb's table, not from the authors' own analysis. For this sample the table gives fewer than 2 million distinct CDR3 sequences, of which roughly 43% were detected only once. The ten largest account for more than 20% of the sample.

Results and caveats for the whole study, not just this receptor: Observed TCR beta diversity per million T cells fell roughly linearly with age, and a significant reduction was already apparent by age roughly 40. Compared with the aged group, the long-lived group had more naive CD4+ T cells, fewer expanded clones and increased TCR diversity, a pattern suggesting age selection. Because the CMV infection status of the donors was unknown, age-related changes in expanded clonotypes may potentially have been confounded. Observed TCR beta diversity correlated strongly with the percentage of naive T cells measured by flow cytometry. Estimates of total diversity based on one million sequenced T cells were considered lower bounds and underestimates. Since profiling was done on bulk unsorted PBMCs, naive and antigen-experienced compartments could not be conclusively compared.

The sequencing input was blood. The source of this sequence is a human donor in good health. This sequence uses TRBV15 and TRBJ2-3; matching of 8 bases hints at TRBD1 as the D gene. In nucleotide form, the sequence is TGTGCCACCAGCAGAACAGGGGGGGGCACAGATACGCAGTATTTT. Protein translation: CATSRTGGGTDTQYF. Beyond the CDR3, the reference TRBV15 and TRBJ2-3 genes provide the residues; the full variable domain reads: DAMVIQNPRYQVTQFGKPVTLSCSQTLNHNVMYWYQQKSSQAPKLLFHYYDKDFNNEADTPDNFQSRRPNTSFCFLDIRSPGLGDTAMYLCATSRTGGGTDTQYFGPGTRLTVL.